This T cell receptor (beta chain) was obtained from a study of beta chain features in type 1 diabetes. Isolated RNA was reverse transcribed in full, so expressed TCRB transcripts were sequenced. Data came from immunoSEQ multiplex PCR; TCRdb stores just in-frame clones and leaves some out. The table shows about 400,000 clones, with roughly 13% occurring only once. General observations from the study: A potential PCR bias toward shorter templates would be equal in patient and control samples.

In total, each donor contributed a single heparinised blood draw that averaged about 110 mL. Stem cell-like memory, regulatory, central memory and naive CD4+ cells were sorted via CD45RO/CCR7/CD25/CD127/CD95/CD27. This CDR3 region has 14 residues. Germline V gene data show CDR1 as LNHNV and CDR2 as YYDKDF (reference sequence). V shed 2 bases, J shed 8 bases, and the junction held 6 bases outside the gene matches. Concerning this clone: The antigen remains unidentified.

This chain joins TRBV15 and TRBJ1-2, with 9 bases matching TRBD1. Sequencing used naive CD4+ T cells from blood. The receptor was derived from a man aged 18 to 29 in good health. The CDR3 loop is CATSRPGQGRGYTF. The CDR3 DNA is TGTGCCACCAGCAGACCGGGACAGGGTCGGGGCTACACCTTC.